This TCR beta chain was retrieved from a study of cytomegalovirus exposure and HLA in healthy donors. 13 Jbeta primers and 60 Vbeta primers were used for the PCR. Clones were read by immunoSEQ multiplex PCR, and TCRdb kept only the in-frame ones, dropping some. Of some 130,000 clones in the sample, less than 85% were seen once. As concerns this clone: Other DNA variants within this sample encode the same CDR3.

Germline values: CDR1 SGHRS, CDR2 YFSETQ. V lost 1 base to trimming and J lost 5 bases; unmatched junction nucleotides: 4. This CDR3 comprises 15 residues. This TCR came from a young man in good health and CMV-seronegative. The chain joins TRBV5-1 to TRBJ2-2; 8 nucleotides agree with TRBD1. Material: PBMCs. In DNA form, the CDR3 reads TGCGCCAGCAGCTTGCTACAGGGGGAGACCGGGGAGCTGTTTTTT. This gives the protein CASSLLQGETGELFF.